This T cell receptor beta chain originates from a study of T cell repertoires in cytomegalovirus infection. Study at large: CMV infection together with matching HLA type was indicated by public TCR beta signatures. Broader study findings: Dominant in the ex vivo response were TCR beta clonotypes restricted by HLA-C and specific for CMV.

The table lists this clonotype with a few counts. Its specificity is not known. CDR1 and CDR2 (germline): KGHSH, LQKENI. V was cut by 3 bases and J by 2 bases, with 5 bases left in between. The CDR3 runs to 13 residues. TCRdb re-derived calls from the reads in MiXCR, one entry per CDR3 protein. The profile shows more than 150,000 distinct CDR3 sequences, roughly a fifth of them singletons. This rearrangement joins TRBV18 to TRBJ2-1; D is undetermined. The receptor comes from a human donor in good health (CMV status not recorded). Some clones in this sample may be carry-over from other donors' samples. Sequencing was carried out using PBMCs. CDR3 residues: CASSPIAYNEQFF. The CDR3 bases are TGTGCCAGCTCACCGATCGCCTACAATGAGCAGTTCTTC.